This TCR beta chain came from a study of T cells after yellow fever vaccination (dated by TCRdb to the late 2010s). With respect to the entire study: The SMART-Seq v4 Ultra Low Input RNA kit was used to prepare libraries from fractions with low cell numbers. Two healthy male donors, one aged 18 to 30 and one aged 30 to 40 years, made up the cohort. To follow T-cell clones before and after both primary and booster YFV17D yellow fever vaccination, bulk TCR alpha and beta repertoires underwent longitudinal sequencing. Blood samples were taken at several timepoints before and after primary and secondary immunization, and bulk PBMC replicates and cell subsets were isolated.

Study-level results and caveats: Computational filtering was required because FACS-sorted repertoires could contain abundant contaminating clonotypes from the bulk population. Only a couple of donors were included in the study, so the extent to which the findings can be generalized is limited. Compared with the primary T-cell response, the secondary T-cell response was faster but weaker, reaching its peak on day 5 rather than on day 15. After the booster, most clones that had expanded after primary vaccination were detected again (about 97% of CD4 and around nine tenths of CD8), suggesting broad maintenance of memory. A small share of clonotypes was detected in both CD4 and CD8 compartments, with the overlap likely arising from convergent recombination.

As for this clonotype: Its antigen is unknown. The sample holds no much larger clone one base away, and base qualities are not on file.

The intended sense of this specimen's treatment or condition label: live attenuated yellow fever vaccine strain. At each blood-draw timepoint, two biological replicates of bulk PBMCs were collected. PBMCs were isolated from peripheral blood using a standard Ficoll-Paque protocol. TriZol was used to extract RNA from bulk PBMCs, from CD4 and CD8 fractions, and from dextramer-positive and dextramer-negative fractions. CDR1 and CDR2 (ENHRY, SYGVKD) derive from the germline V gene. V loses 4 bases at its end and J loses 6 bases; junction bases beyond the gene matches: 5. Inclusive of the bounding cysteine and phenylalanine, the CDR3 is 14 residues long. The DNA shown is the 42-base CDR3, in frame from base 1. TCR cDNA was made using 5'RACE template switching, a step that added a universal primer site and unique molecular identifiers. Priming for cDNA synthesis came from both the TCR alpha and TCR beta constant segments. Two PCR steps were used to amplify libraries, with sample barcodes and sequencing adapters being added in the second step. Libraries were sequenced on Illumina HiSeq 2500 (2x100 bp) or NovaSeq (2x150 bp). Per the original workflow: Reads were demultiplexed and collapsed into UMI consensus sequences with MIGEC, and V(D)J alignment was performed with MiXCR. Vaccine-responding clonotypes were identified with edgeR using replicate PBMC samples, with FDR below 0.01 and a log2 fold change above 5 up to day 15 being required. Bulk clonotypes were assigned CD4 or CD8 identity according to which sequenced CD4 or CD8 repertoire held them at higher abundance. The raw public data were reprocessed by TCRdb itself: fastp quality trimming at Q25, MiXCR clonotype calling, in-frame beta chains only. When rows share a CDR3 protein, they turn into one entry using the most common DNA and genes. In this record, the V and J calls reflect TCRdb's handling and not the investigators' own analysis. Within this sample are approximately 550,000 distinct CDR3 sequences, with approximately 21% of them counted one time only. The ten most abundant clones make up over 11% of the sample.

This receptor was obtained from a young man who received the YFV17D yellow fever vaccine. Here the chain combines TRBV10-3 and TRBJ2-2; 7 junctional bases match TRBD1. Sample: PBMCs, taken 15 days after the yellow fever booster vaccination. The DNA is as follows: TGTGCCATCAGTGGAGGGGGCTCTCCCGGGGAGCTGTTTTTT. It encodes CAISGGGSPGELFF.